This TCR beta chain was sequenced in a study of shared clonotypes between healthy human individuals. Study as a whole: Three plates each covered CD4 naive and memory; CD8 naive two, CD8 memory one.

Only CD45RO-negative cells positively selected for CCR7 counted as naive CD8 cells, so terminally differentiated effector memory CD45RA+ cells were excluded. Only a few counts were recorded for this clone. This CDR3 is also generated by other DNA sequences in the sample. The CDR3 is 13 amino acids. V was pared by 4 bases and J by 4 bases, with 2 bases of the junction left unmatched. Germline CDR1 MNHEY, CDR2 SMNVEV (reference sequence). Each sorted subset replicate got 200 ng genomic DNA, tens of thousands of genomes. The table came from immunoSEQ multiplex PCR; TCRdb's copy has only in-frame clones and leaves some out. This table holds about 550,000 clones, roughly 95% found once.

The sample consisted of naive CD8+ T cells sorted from blood. The chain couples TRBV27 to TRBJ2-7; 9 bases fit TRBD1. The sequence derives from a woman under 40 in good health. The CDR3 sequence: CASSYGTGYEQYF. As DNA, the CDR3 is TGTGCCAGCAGTTATGGGACAGGGTACGAGCAGTACTTC.